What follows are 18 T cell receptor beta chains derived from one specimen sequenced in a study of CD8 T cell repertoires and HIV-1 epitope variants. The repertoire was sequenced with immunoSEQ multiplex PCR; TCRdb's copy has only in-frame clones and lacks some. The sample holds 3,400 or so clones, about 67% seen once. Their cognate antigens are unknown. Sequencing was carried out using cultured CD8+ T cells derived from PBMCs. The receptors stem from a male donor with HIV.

CDR3 residues: CASRDRDSNQPQHF. In DNA form, the CDR3 reads TGCGCCAGCAGGGACAGGGATTCCAATCAGCCCCAGCATTTT. The gene calls are TRBV10-1 and TRBJ1-5, with 8 bases lining up with TRBD1. Trimming at V came to 6 bases and at J to 3 bases, leaving 4 bases not matched to a gene. The CDR3 length is 14 residues. The germline V gene has CDR1 WNHNN and CDR2 SYGVQD (reference sequence).

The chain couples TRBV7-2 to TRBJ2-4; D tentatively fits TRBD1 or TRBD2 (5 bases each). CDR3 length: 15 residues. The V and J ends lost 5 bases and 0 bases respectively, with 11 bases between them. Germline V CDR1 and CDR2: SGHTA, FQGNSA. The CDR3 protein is CASSPGALAKNIQYF. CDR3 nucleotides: TGTGCCAGCAGCCCCGGGGCCCTAGCCAAAAACATTCAGTACTTC.

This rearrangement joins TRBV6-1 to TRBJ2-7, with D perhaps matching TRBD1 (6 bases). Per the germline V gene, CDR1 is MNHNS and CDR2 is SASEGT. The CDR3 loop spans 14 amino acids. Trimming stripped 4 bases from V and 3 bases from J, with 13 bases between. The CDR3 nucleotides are TGTGCCAGCAGTGCTCGGGACAACGGCTACGAGCAGTACTTC. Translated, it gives CASSARDNGYEQYF.

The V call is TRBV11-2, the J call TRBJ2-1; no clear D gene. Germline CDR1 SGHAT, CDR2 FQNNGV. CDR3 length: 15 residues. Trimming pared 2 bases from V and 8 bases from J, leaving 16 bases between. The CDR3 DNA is TGTGCCAGCAGCTTATCTATTTCCGTCGTGGATGAGCAGTTCTTC. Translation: CASSLSISVVDEQFF.

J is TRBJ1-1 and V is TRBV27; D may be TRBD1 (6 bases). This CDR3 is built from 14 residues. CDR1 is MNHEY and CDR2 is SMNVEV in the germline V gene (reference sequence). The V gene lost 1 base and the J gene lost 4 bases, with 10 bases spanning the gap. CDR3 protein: CASSLYRAGTEAFF. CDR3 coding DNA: TGTGCCAGCAGTTTATACAGGGCTGGCACTGAAGCTTTCTTT.

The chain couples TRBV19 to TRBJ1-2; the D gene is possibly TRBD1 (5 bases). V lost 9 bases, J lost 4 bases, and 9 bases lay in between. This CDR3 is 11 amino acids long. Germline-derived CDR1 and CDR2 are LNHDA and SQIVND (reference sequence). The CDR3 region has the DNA TGTGCCAGCTCTCAGGGCTATGGCTACACCTTC. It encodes CASSQGYGYTF.

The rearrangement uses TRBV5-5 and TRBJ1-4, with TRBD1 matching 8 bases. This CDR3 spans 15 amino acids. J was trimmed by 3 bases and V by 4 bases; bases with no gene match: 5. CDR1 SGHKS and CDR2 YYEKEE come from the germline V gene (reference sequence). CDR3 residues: CASSPDRVPNEKLFF. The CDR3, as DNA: TGTGCCAGCAGCCCGGACAGGGTACCTAATGAAAAACTGTTTTTT.

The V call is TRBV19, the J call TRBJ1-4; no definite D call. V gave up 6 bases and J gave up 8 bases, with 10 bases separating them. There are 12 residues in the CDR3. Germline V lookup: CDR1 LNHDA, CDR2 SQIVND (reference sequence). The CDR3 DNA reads TGTGCCAGTAGGGACGGCGCGGAAAAACTGTTTTTT. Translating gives CASRDGAEKLFF.

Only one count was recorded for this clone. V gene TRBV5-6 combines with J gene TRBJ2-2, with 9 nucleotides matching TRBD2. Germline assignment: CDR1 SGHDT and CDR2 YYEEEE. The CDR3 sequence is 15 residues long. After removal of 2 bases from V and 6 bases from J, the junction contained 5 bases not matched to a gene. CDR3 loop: CASSLELAGAGELFF. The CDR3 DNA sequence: TGTGCCAGCAGCTTAGAACTAGCGGGCGCCGGGGAGCTGTTTTTT.

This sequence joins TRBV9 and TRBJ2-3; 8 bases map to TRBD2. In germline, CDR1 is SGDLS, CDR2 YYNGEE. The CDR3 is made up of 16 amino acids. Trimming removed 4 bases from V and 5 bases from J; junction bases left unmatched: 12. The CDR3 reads CASSPLAGPVGDTQYF. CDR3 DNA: TGTGCCAGCAGCCCTTTAGCGGGGCCTGTCGGAGATACGCAGTATTTT.

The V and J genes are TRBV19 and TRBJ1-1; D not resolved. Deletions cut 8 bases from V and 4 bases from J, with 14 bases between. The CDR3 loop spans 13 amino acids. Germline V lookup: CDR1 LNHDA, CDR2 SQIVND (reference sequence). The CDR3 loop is CASASGGITEAFF. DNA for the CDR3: TGTGCCAGTGCGTCGGGAGGGATCACTGAAGCTTTCTTT.

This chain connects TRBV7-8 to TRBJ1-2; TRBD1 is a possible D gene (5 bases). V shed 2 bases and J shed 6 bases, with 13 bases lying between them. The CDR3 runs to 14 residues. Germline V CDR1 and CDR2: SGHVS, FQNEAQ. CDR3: CASSLTGDGHGYTF. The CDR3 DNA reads TGTGCCAGCAGCTTAACAGGCGACGGTCATGGCTACACCTTC.

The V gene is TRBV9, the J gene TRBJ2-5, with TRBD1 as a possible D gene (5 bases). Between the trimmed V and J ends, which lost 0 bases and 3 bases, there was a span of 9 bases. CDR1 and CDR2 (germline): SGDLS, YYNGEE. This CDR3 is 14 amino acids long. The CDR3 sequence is CASSVGDRKETQYF. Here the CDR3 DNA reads TGTGCCAGCAGCGTAGGAGACAGAAAAGAGACCCAGTACTTC.

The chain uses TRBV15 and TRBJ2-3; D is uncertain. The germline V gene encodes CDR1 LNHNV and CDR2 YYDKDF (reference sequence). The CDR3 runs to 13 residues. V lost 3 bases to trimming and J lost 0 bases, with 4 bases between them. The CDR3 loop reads CATSRSSTDTQYF. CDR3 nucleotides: TGTGCCACCAGCAGGTCTAGCACAGATACGCAGTATTTT.

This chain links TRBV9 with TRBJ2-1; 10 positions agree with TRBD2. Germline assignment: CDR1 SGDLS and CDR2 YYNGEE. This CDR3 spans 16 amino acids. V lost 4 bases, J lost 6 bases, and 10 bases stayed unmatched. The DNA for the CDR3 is TGTGCCAGCAGCCCGTGGACTAGCGGTCTATTCAATGAGCAGTTCTTC. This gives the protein CASSPWTSGLFNEQFF.

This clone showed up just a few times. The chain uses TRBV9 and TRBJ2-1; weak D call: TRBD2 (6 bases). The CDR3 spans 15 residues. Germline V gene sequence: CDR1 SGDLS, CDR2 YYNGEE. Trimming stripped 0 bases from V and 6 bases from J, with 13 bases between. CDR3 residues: CASSVEKAGTNEQFF. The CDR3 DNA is TGTGCCAGCAGCGTAGAGAAAGCGGGTACCAATGAGCAGTTCTTC.

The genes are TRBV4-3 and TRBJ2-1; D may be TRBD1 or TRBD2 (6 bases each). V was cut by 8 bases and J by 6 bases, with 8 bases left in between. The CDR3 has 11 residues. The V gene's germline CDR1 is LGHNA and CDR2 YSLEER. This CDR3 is CASGGGNEQFF. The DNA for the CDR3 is TGCGCCAGCGGAGGGGGCAATGAGCAGTTCTTC.

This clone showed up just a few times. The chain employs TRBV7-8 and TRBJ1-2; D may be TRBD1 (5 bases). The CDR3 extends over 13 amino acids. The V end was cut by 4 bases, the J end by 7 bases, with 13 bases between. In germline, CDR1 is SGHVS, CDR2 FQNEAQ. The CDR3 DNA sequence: TGTGCCAGCAGCTCTCCTACAGGCTTTGGCTACACCTTC. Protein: CASSSPTGFGYTF.